The sequence of this T cell receptor beta chain was determined in a study of T cell responses to AZD1222 COVID-19 vaccine. Method: immunoSEQ multiplex PCR; TCRdb's copy keeps in-frame clones and lacks some. The data show under 200,000 clones, 90% to 95% seen once. CDR1 is MNHEY and CDR2 is SVGAGI in the germline V gene. Trimming at V came to 2 bases and at J to 6 bases, leaving 2 bases not matched to a gene. This CDR3 is 15 amino acids long. This clonotype was sampled from an adult in good health. The material was peripheral blood, obtained on day 0 of MenACWY control vaccination. This chain uses TRBV6-5 with TRBJ1-5; TRBD1 matches at 12 bases. CDR3 sequence: CASSYGTGGGQPQHF. As DNA, the CDR3 is TGTGCCAGCAGTTACGGGACAGGGGGCGGTCAGCCCCAGCATTTT.